This T cell receptor (beta chain) came from a study of CD8+CD57+ T cells in acquired aplastic anemia. Study findings and constraints: Both patients and controls carried the same twenty-nine CD8+ CDR3 sequences.

The germline V gene has CDR1 SGHRS and CDR2 YFSETQ. This CDR3 is built from 13 residues. With 0 bases removed from V and 6 bases from J, the gap between germline ends came to 7 bases. This clonotype has a count of ten or more. Its antigen is not known. Patients picked for sequencing had shown CD8+CD57+ cell expansion detected by flow cytometry. Each patient carried a diagnosis of severe acquired aplastic anemia. No patient had been given any therapy when blood was sampled. TCR beta VDJ combinations and CDR3 sequences were profiled from genomic DNA. From the reads, TCRdb called clonotypes with MiXCR, one entry per CDR3 protein. The table has more than 150,000 distinct CDR3 sequences, under 50% seen once; the top ten hold 1.8%.

The origin of this receptor is a human donor with aplastic anemia. The material sequenced was sorted CD4+, CD8+, or CD8+CD57+ T cells (not recorded which) from PBMCs. The chain carries TRBV5-1 and TRBJ2-1; D unclear. The CDR3 bases are TGCGCCAGCAGCTTGGCGGCTTTCAATGAGCAGTTCTTC. Encoded protein: CASSLAAFNEQFF.